This T cell receptor beta chain was recorded in a study of vaccination and CD4 T cells after COVID-19. The CDR3 consists of 13 residues. Germline CDR1 MRHNA, CDR2 SNTAGT. V was clipped by 3 bases and J by 0 bases, with 4 bases between them. An Oncomine TCR Beta short-read assay was used to sequence the DNA from cultured CD4+ T cells. Each CDR3 protein gets one entry after TCRdb re-called the PCR reads with MiXCR. The table has tens of thousands of distinct CDR3 sequences, around 41% seen once; the top ten hold about 5%. This clonotype was seen a few times. The target antigen is unknown. Time point reported: late sampling 161 to 241 days after vaccination in three convalescent patients. The sample's treatment: roughly 11-day PBMC culture with coronavirus spike peptide pools or control peptides (ViraFEST assay).

The TCR comes from a human donor who had recovered from COVID-19. The genes are TRBV6-4 and TRBJ2-3; D is unclear. The source was CD4+ T cells from blood, cultured in vitro, collected about 7 months after SARS-CoV-2 vaccination. The CDR3 spells CASSEFSTDTQYF. CDR3 DNA sequence: TGTGCCAGCAGTGAGTTCAGCACAGATACGCAGTATTTT.